This is a list of T cell receptor beta chains from one sample in a study of radiotherapy plus CTLA-4 blockade in lung cancer. Generated by immunoSEQ multiplex PCR, the TCRdb table keeps only in-frame clones and is missing some. The table records tens of thousands of clones, 77% of them present only once. Material: peripheral blood, obtained from a patient treated with radiotherapy plus ipilimumab. Receptors were obtained from a human donor with non-small cell lung cancer who had a partial response to radiotherapy plus ipilimumab. The CDR3 runs from the conserved cysteine through the conserved F or W. Fields, in order: J gene, clone size, D gene, V gene, CDR3 protein, CDR3 DNA. D genes are given only for firm matches. Only some rows state a clone size, as once, few, many or a class for expanded clones.

>TRBJ2-7|few|TRBD2|TRBV6-5
CASSYSRLAESYEQYF
TGTGCCAGCAGTTACTCCCGACTAGCGGAATCCTACGAGCAGTACTTC
>TRBJ2-7|NA|NA|TRBV6-6
CASRGRTQGSVEQYF
TGTGCCAGCAGGGGGAGGACTCAAGGATCTGTCGAGCAGTACTTC
>TRBJ2-4|NA|TRBD2|TRBV9
CASSVGGFDIQYF
TGTGCCAGCAGCGTCGGGGGGTTTGACATTCAGTACTTC
>TRBJ1-1|NA|TRBD1|TRBV19
CASSVLGTGKNTEAFF
TGTGCCAGTAGTGTTTTGGGGACAGGTAAGAACACTGAAGCTTTCTTT
>TRBJ1-4|NA|NA|TRBV28
CASSLFQREKLFF
TGTGCCAGCAGTTTGTTCCAGCGAGAAAAACTGTTTTTT
>TRBJ1-5|NA|NA|TRBV6-6
CASSYLSGGDQPQHF
TGTGCCAGCAGTTACTTGTCTGGCGGGGATCAGCCCCAGCATTTT
>TRBJ2-2|NA|TRBD1|TRBV7-6
CASSRVPGQGSNTGELFF
TGTGCCAGCAGCAGAGTCCCGGGACAGGGATCGAACACCGGGGAGCTGTTTTTT
>TRBJ2-1|NA|NA|TRBV5-1
CASSSDYYNEQFF
TGCGCCAGCAGCTCGGACTACTACAATGAGCAGTTCTTC
>TRBJ2-5|NA|NA|TRBV6-7
CASSYKGRGLQETQYF
TGTGCCAGCAGTTACAAGGGCAGGGGCTTGCAAGAGACCCAGTACTTC
>TRBJ1-5|NA|TRBD1|TRBV6-1
CASSELNRGRSQPQHF
TGTGCCAGCAGTGAACTTAACAGGGGGCGTTCTCAGCCCCAGCATTTT
>TRBJ2-7|NA|NA|TRBV28
CASSLSTGKHYEQYF
TGTGCCAGCAGTTTATCCACAGGGAAACACTACGAGCAGTACTTC
>TRBJ2-2|NA|TRBD1|TRBV7-6
CASSVFTGGLNTGELFF
TGTGCCAGCAGCGTCTTTACAGGGGGCCTGAACACCGGGGAGCTGTTTTTT
>TRBJ1-1|NA|NA|TRBV9
CASSVAGVGTEAFF
TGTGCCAGCAGCGTAGCAGGGGTGGGCACTGAAGCTTTCTTT
>TRBJ1-2|NA|TRBD1|TRBV28
CASSSPGTGDGYTF
TGTGCCAGCAGTTCGCCCGGGACAGGGGATGGCTACACCTTC
>TRBJ1-5|NA|NA|TRBV15
CATSSRPNQPQHF
TGTGCCACCAGCTCCAGGCCGAATCAGCCCCAGCATTTT
>TRBJ2-2|NA|TRBD2|TRBV4-3
CASSQALLAGNTGELFF
TGCGCCAGCAGCCAGGCCTTGCTAGCGGGGAACACCGGGGAGCTGTTTTTT
>TRBJ2-3|NA|TRBD2|TRBV7-3
CASSPAGERLADTQYF
TGTGCCAGCAGCCCCGCGGGGGAGCGGCTGGCAGATACGCAGTATTTT
>TRBJ1-6|few|TRBD1|TRBV5-6
CASSLGQVSPLHF
TGTGCCAGCAGCTTAGGACAGGTATCACCCCTCCACTTT
>TRBJ2-1|once|NA|TRBV5-6
CASSLWAGLNEQFF
TGTGCCAGCAGCTTGTGGGCAGGGCTCAATGAGCAGTTCTTC
>TRBJ2-5|NA|NA|TRBV5-1
CASSFTAVQETQYF
TGCGCCAGCAGCTTCACAGCCGTCCAAGAGACCCAGTACTTC
>TRBJ2-3|once|NA|TRBV2
CASMGAHTDTQYF
TGTGCCAGCATGGGGGCACACACAGATACGCAGTATTTT
>TRBJ1-6|NA|TRBD1|TRBV2
CASSPVSGGSRALHF
TGTGCCAGCAGTCCGGTGTCAGGGGGCTCCCGGGCCCTCCACTTT
>TRBJ2-7|once|TRBD2|TRBV7-2
CASSIQASGPYEQYF
TGTGCCAGCAGCATACAGGCTAGCGGCCCCTACGAGCAGTACTTC
>TRBJ2-7|NA|NA|TRBV11-2
CASSSTDRNYEQYF
TGTGCCAGCAGCTCCACGGACAGAAACTACGAGCAGTACTTC
>TRBJ1-2|NA|NA|TRBV29-1
CSVLVGGDYGYTF
TGCAGCGTTCTCGTGGGAGGGGACTACGGCTACACCTTC
>TRBJ2-3|NA|TRBD2|TRBV15
CATSRVGGGSDTQYF
TGTGCCACCAGCAGAGTAGGCGGGGGGTCGGATACGCAGTATTTT
>TRBJ2-7|NA|TRBD2|TRBV10-2
CASRGGDYEQYF
TGCGCCAGCCGGGGGGGGGACTACGAGCAGTACTTC